Listed here are 3 T cell receptor beta chains from one sample, sequenced in a study of blood T cells in healthy people across ages. Together with a sample-barcoded 5' primer, a J-beta primer mix was included in a second PCR lasting roughly 6 to 12 cycles. A single record per CDR3 protein comes from TCRdb applying MiXCR to the 5' RACE reads. In the table there are around 1,000,000 distinct CDR3 sequences, under 40% of which are singletons. Sequencing input: blood. These receptors all stem from a man aged 18 to 30 in good health.

The chain has TRBV20-1 and TRBJ1-4; a possible D gene is TRBD1 (5 bases). This CDR3 contains 15 residues. V was shortened by 1 base and J by 3 bases, with 12 bases between the two germline ends. Germline CDR1 and CDR2: DFQATT and SNEGSKA (reference sequence). The CDR3 DNA reads as TGCAGTGCTAGAGCGGGGGGGGGATCTAATGAAAAACTGTTTTTT. Translated, it gives CSARAGGGSNEKLFF.

The J gene is TRBJ2-5, the V gene TRBV20-1, with D unresolved. The CDR3 runs 14 residues. Germline values: CDR1 DFQATT, CDR2 SNEGSKA (reference sequence). V shed 3 bases and J shed 0 bases, with 11 bases lying between them. For the CDR3, the DNA is TGCAGTGCTAGGGACCGCCTGGACCAAGAGACCCAGTACTTC. It yields the protein CSARDRLDQETQYF.

The chain uses TRBV5-1 and TRBJ2-5; D ambiguous. This CDR3 has 13 residues. Trimming pared 2 bases from V and 1 base from J, leaving 6 bases between. The V gene's germline CDR1 is SGHRS and CDR2 YFSETQ. The CDR3 DNA reads TGCGCCAGCAGCTTTACTATCCAAGAGACCCAGTACTTC. It codes for CASSFTIQETQYF.